This T cell receptor (beta chain) was sequenced for a study of PD-1 blockade in classical Hodgkin lymphoma. At the level of the study: Patients got intravenous nivolumab 3 mg/kg every 2 weeks. Study outcomes and limitations: CD4+ TCR diversity climbed significantly by C4D1, unlike CD8+ TCR diversity. Baseline TCR diversity was reportedly lower in newly diagnosed patients than healthy donors.

After autologous stem cell transplantation all patients relapsed, and prior brentuximab vedotin exposure differed between cohorts. The germline V gene has CDR1 SEHNR and CDR2 FQNEAQ (reference sequence). V was pared by 4 bases and J by 2 bases, with 5 bases of the junction left unmatched. The CDR3 contains 15 residues. A note on this clone: Its matching antigen is unknown.

Produced via immunoSEQ multiplex PCR; TCRdb's table is partial and in-frame only. The sample consists of under 25,000 clones, over 60% of them appearing once. The clonotype comes from a human donor with classical Hodgkin lymphoma. The J gene is TRBJ2-3, the V gene TRBV7-9, with 8 bases lining up with TRBD1. Here the sequenced sample was peripheral blood mononuclear cells (PBMCs), taken before the second cycle of nivolumab. CDR3 coding DNA: TGTGCCAGCAGCTACCGGGACAGGCCCACAGATACGCAGTATTTT. It codes for CASSYRDRPTDTQYF.